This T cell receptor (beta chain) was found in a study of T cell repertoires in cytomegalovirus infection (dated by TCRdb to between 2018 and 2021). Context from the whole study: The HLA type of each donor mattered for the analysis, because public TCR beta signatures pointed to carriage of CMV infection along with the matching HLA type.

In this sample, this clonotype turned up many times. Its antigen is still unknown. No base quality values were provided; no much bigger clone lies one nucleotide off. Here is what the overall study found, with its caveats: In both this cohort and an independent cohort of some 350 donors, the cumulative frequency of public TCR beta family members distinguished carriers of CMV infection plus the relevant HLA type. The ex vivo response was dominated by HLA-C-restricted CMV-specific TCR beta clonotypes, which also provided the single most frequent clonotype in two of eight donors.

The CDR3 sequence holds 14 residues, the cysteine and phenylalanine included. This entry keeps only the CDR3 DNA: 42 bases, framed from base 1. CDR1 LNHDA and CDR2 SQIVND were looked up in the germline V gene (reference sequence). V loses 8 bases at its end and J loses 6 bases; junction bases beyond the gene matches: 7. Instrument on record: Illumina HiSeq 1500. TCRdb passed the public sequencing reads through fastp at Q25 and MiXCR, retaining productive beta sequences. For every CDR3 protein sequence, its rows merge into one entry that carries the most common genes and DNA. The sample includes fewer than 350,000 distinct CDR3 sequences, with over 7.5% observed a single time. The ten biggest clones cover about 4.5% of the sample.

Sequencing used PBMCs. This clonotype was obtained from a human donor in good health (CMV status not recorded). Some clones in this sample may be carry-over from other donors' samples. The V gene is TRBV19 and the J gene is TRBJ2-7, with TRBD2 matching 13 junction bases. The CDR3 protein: CASAGLAGVGEQYF. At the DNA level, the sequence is TGTGCCAGTGCTGGACTAGCGGGAGTCGGCGAGCAGTACTTC. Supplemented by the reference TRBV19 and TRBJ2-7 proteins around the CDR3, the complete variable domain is DGGITQSPKYLFRKEGQNVTLSCEQNLNHDAMYWYRQDPGQGLRLIYYSQIVNDFQKGDIAEGYSVSREKKESFPLTVTSAQKNPTAFYLCASAGLAGVGEQYFGPGTRLTVT.